Shown below are 20 T cell receptor beta chains from a single sample sequenced in a study of shared clonotypes between healthy human individuals. Produced via immunoSEQ multiplex PCR; TCRdb's table is partial and in-frame only. The sample holds millions of clones, 85% to 95% seen once. Sequencing used naive CD4+ T cells sorted from blood. The sample's subset: CD45RA+ positively selected. These receptors were taken from a man aged 18 to 29 in good health.

The chain combines TRBV11-2 with TRBJ2-7; a weak D match, TRBD1 (5 bases). Germline assignment: CDR1 SGHAT and CDR2 FQNNGV. CDR3 length equals 14 residues. The V gene lost 2 bases and the J gene lost 2 bases, with 10 bases spanning the gap. CDR3 region: CASSLLRQTYEQYF. CDR3 sequence (DNA): TGTGCCAGCAGCTTACTGAGACAGACCTACGAGCAGTACTTC.

The chain couples TRBV10-3 to TRBJ2-7, with D possibly TRBD2 on 6 matching bases. The CDR3 covers 16 residues. Germline V gene lookup returns CDR1 ENHRY and CDR2 SYGVKD. Trimming took 4 bases from V and 2 from J, leaving 18 bases between them. CDR3 DNA sequence: TGTGCCATCAGTGGTGGTGGGATAGCGGCCCCCTACGAGCAGTACTTC. Translating gives CAISGGGIAAPYEQYF.

The J gene is TRBJ1-1, the V gene TRBV6-5; unclear D gene. CDR3 length: 14 amino acids. The V end lost 1 base, the J end lost 1 base, and 7 bases lay between the germline ends. In germline, CDR1 is MNHEY, CDR2 SVGAGI. The CDR3 spells CASSYFPGNTEAFF. The CDR3 bases are TGTGCCAGCAGTTACTTCCCAGGGAACACTGAAGCTTTCTTT.

The CDR3 loop is CASSILKYLPPYF. The CDR3 nucleotides are TGCGCCAGCTCCATCCTCAAATACCTACCACCTTACTTC. V gene TRBV23-1 combines with J gene TRBJ2-7; no reliable D call. TRBV23-1 is identified as an open reading frame with a role that is uncertain. Trimming took off 8 bases at V and 13 bases at J, with 24 bases between the two ends. This CDR3 is built from 13 residues.

The CDR3 loop reads CASSEYVTPQETQYF. CDR3 in DNA: TGTGCCAGCAGTGAATATGTAACTCCCCAAGAGACCCAGTACTTC. The chain couples TRBV2 to TRBJ2-5, with D uncertain. The CDR3 totals 15 residues. V lost 2 bases, J lost 1 base, and 11 bases lay in between. Germline loops: CDR1 SNHLY, CDR2 FYNNEI.

The V call is TRBV10-1, the J call TRBJ2-3; weak D call: TRBD1 (5 bases). V lost 4 bases and J 1 base, leaving 18 bases between the germline ends. CDR3 length equals 17 residues. Germline V gene lookup returns CDR1 WNHNN and CDR2 SYGVQD (reference sequence). The CDR3 DNA follows: TGCGCCAGCAGTGCGGGCAGGACATATAGAGGCACAGATACGCAGTATTTT. This gives the protein CASSAGRTYRGTDTQYF.

The chain's CDR3 is CASSEYRGQQETQYF. CDR3 nucleotide sequence: TGTGCCAGCAGTGAATATCGGGGACAACAAGAGACCCAGTACTTC. J is TRBJ2-5 and V is TRBV25-1; D possibly corresponds to TRBD1 (6 bases). Trimming cost V 0 bases and J 2 bases, with 10 bases left between them. CDR3 length: 15 residues. Germline assignment: CDR1 MGHDK and CDR2 SYGVNS. The full variable domain, with the rest looked up from reference TRBV25-1 and TRBJ2-5, is EADIYQTPRYLVIGTGKKITLECSQTMGHDKMYWYQQDPGMELHLIHYSYGVNSTEKGDLSSESTVSRIRTEHFPLTLESARPSHTSQYLCASSEYRGQQETQYFGPGTRLLVL.

The V and J genes are TRBV5-1 and TRBJ2-1; 9 nucleotides align to TRBD2. The CDR3 consists of 16 residues. CDR1 is SGHRS and CDR2 is YFSETQ in the germline V gene. V lost 1 base to trimming and J lost 3 bases; unmatched junction nucleotides: 5. CDR3 nucleotides: TGCGCCAGCAGCTTGATAAATAGCGGGGGCTACAATGAGCAGTTCTTC. It translates to CASSLINSGGYNEQFF.

The gene calls are TRBV19 and TRBJ1-1; perhaps TRBD1 as D (6 bases). The germline gives CDR1 LNHDA, CDR2 SQIVND (reference sequence). Trimming removed 6 bases from V and 5 bases from J, with 13 bases in between. There are 13 residues in the CDR3. In DNA form, the CDR3 reads TGTGCCAGTAGGACCTGGACAGAAACTGAAGCTTTCTTT. Translation: CASRTWTETEAFF.

CDR3 in amino acids: CASTVRGATNEKLFF. The DNA for the CDR3 is TGTGCCAGCACCGTACGGGGAGCAACTAATGAAAAACTGTTTTTT. The genes are TRBV6-1 and TRBJ1-4, with D hard to call. Looked up from germline, CDR1 is MNHNS and CDR2 is SASEGT. Trimming pared 7 bases from V and 0 bases from J, leaving 12 bases between. This CDR3 has 15 amino acids.

This chain joins TRBV5-4 and TRBJ2-3, with a tentative D call TRBD2 (5 bases). The germline V gene encodes CDR1 SGHNT and CDR2 YYREEE (reference sequence). V lost 6 bases and J lost 2, with 13 bases in between. The CDR3 length is 14 residues. The CDR3 loop is CASKDWGDTDTQYF. The CDR3 DNA reads as TGTGCCAGCAAAGACTGGGGAGACACAGATACGCAGTATTTT.

V is TRBV7-2 and J is TRBJ2-7; D may correspond to TRBD1 or TRBD2 (5 bases each). Germline CDR1 is SGHTA and CDR2 is FQGNSA. V was trimmed by 5 bases and J by 2 bases, leaving 22 bases between them. This CDR3 region has 17 residues. CDR3 residues: CASSPPDIWGITYEQYF. The CDR3 DNA sequence: TGTGCCAGCAGCCCCCCAGATATATGGGGGATAACCTACGAGCAGTACTTC.

This clone has just one count. The same CDR3 can be traced to other DNA sequences in this sample. V gene TRBV18 combines with J gene TRBJ1-5, with 9 bases fitting TRBD1. There are 15 residues in the CDR3. The germline V gene has CDR1 KGHSH and CDR2 LQKENI. J lost 1 base, V lost 5 bases, and 3 bases had no gene match. The CDR3, as DNA: TGTGCCAGCTCAGCAGGGACAGGGAGCAATCAGCCCCAGCATTTT. Translated: CASSAGTGSNQPQHF.

The chain joins TRBV7-2 to TRBJ2-7; D may be TRBD1 (6 bases). V lost 0 bases to trimming and J lost 0 bases, with 15 bases between them. CDR1 and CDR2 from the germline V gene are SGHTA and FQGNSA. The CDR3 covers 17 residues. As DNA, the CDR3 is TGTGCCAGCAGCTTAGCGTCCGGCAGGGGTACCTCCTACGAGCAGTACTTC. It codes for CASSLASGRGTSYEQYF.

The genes are TRBV9 and TRBJ2-4; 12 bases line up with TRBD2. The CDR3 sequence is 19 residues long. J lost 0 bases, V lost 4 bases, and 11 bases had no gene match. Looked up from germline, CDR1 is SGDLS and CDR2 is YYNGEE. The CDR3 loop reads CASSLAGGPPVLAKNIQYF. DNA of the CDR3: TGTGCCAGCAGCCTAGCGGGGGGGCCTCCGGTACTAGCCAAAAACATTCAGTACTTC.

This chain uses TRBV5-4 with TRBJ2-3; TRBD2 aligns across 7 bases. Germline trimming cut 7 bases from V and 4 bases from J; bases unmatched to any gene: 12. CDR3 length: 15 residues. The germline V gene has CDR1 SGHNT and CDR2 YYREEE (reference sequence). CDR3 nucleotides: TGTGCCAGCCAGAAGGGAGCGGGAAGCTCAGATACGCAGTATTTT. Protein: CASQKGAGSSDTQYF.

The chain combines TRBV5-1 with TRBJ1-1; D is unresolved. Germline V gene data show CDR1 as SGHRS and CDR2 as YFSETQ. The V and J ends lost 2 bases and 4 bases respectively, with 12 bases between them. CDR3 size: 14 residues. The CDR3 sequence: CASSFGPGVTEAFF. CDR3 DNA sequence: TGCGCCAGCAGCTTCGGCCCTGGCGTCACTGAAGCTTTCTTT.

The CDR3 region is CASSSTRRGDTEAFF. In nucleotides, the CDR3 is TGCGCCAGCAGCTCGACAAGGAGAGGGGATACTGAAGCTTTCTTT. This chain connects TRBV5-1 to TRBJ1-1, with TRBD1 as a possible D gene (5 bases). The CDR3 sequence is 15 residues long. V was pared by 3 bases and J by 5 bases, with 17 bases between. CDR1 is SGHRS and CDR2 is YFSETQ in the germline V gene.

The chain recombines TRBV5-4 with TRBJ2-2; the D gene is possibly TRBD1 (6 bases). The germline V and J ends were trimmed by 4 bases and 2 bases, with 12 bases remaining between them. CDR3 length: 15 amino acids. The germline gives CDR1 SGHNT, CDR2 YYREEE (reference sequence). In nucleotides, the CDR3 is TGTGCCAGCAGCAAACCGACAGGAAACACCGGGGAGCTGTTTTTT. It is translated as CASSKPTGNTGELFF.

For this clone: A read error is possible here, since a much larger clone lies one base away. The chain combines TRBV2 with TRBJ1-1; no reliable D call. V gave up 4 bases and J gave up 6 bases, with 21 bases separating them. This CDR3 contains 16 residues. CDR1 and CDR2 from the germline V gene are SNHLY and FYNNEI. The CDR3 DNA follows: TGTGCCAGCAGTGGACCCCGACCAGGCGCGGTGGCTGAAGCTTTCTTT. It yields the protein CASSGPRPGAVAEAFF.